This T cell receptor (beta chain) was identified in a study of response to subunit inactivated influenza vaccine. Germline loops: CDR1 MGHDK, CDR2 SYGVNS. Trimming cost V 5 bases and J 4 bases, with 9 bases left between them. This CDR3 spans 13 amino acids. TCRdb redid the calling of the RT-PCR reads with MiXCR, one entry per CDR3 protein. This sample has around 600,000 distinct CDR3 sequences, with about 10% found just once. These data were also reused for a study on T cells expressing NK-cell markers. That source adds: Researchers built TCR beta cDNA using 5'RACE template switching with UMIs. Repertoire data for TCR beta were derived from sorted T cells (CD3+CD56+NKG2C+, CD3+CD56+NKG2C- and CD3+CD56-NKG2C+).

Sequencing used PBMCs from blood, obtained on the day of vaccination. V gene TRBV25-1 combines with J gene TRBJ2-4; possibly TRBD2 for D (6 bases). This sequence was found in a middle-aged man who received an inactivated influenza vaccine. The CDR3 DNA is TGTGCCAGCAGTCGGGAGACTAAAAACATTCAGTACTTC. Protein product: CASSRETKNIQYF.